These 10 T cell receptor beta chains were sequenced from one sample in a study of blood T cell repertoires in COVID-19. Method: immunoSEQ multiplex PCR; TCRdb's copy keeps in-frame clones and lacks some. The table shows more than 300,000 clones, with more than 85% occurring only once. Sequencing was carried out using PBMCs or T cells enriched from blood (not recorded which). The receptors stem from a woman aged 40 to 50 who had been exposed to COVID-19.

V gene TRBV5-1 combines with J gene TRBJ1-1, with D possibly TRBD1 on 6 matching bases. Trimming pared 5 bases from V and 1 base from J, leaving 21 bases between. Germline V lookup: CDR1 SGHRS, CDR2 YFSETQ. This CDR3 is 17 amino acids long. For the CDR3, the DNA is TGCGCCAGCAGTTCGGACCCAGGGGTCGGAGCGAACACTGAAGCTTTCTTT. It codes for CASSSDPGVGANTEAFF.

V is TRBV27 and J is TRBJ1-2, with D perhaps matching TRBD1 (5 bases). Trimming left V 5 bases short and J 5 bases short, with 18 bases between. The CDR3 loop spans 15 amino acids. Germline CDR1 and CDR2: MNHEY and SMNVEV (reference sequence). CDR3 loop: CASSGAGLGFYGYTF. The CDR3 DNA is TGTGCCAGCAGTGGGGCAGGGCTCGGCTTTTATGGCTACACCTTC.

The CDR3 DNA reads as TGTGCCAGCAGGGGGCCTGACAGGGGGAACACTGAAGCTTTCTTT. Its translation: CASRGPDRGNTEAFF. The V and J genes are TRBV6-5 and TRBJ1-1; 8 nucleotides agree with TRBD1. Germline V gene sequence: CDR1 MNHEY, CDR2 SVGAGI. The CDR3 is made up of 15 amino acids. J was trimmed by 1 base and V by 6 bases; bases with no gene match: 7.

The CDR3 DNA reads TGTGCCAGCAGTCCGGTAACCTACAATGAGCAGTTCTTC. Protein: CASSPVTYNEQFF. The chain is built from TRBV12-3 or TRBV12-4 and TRBJ2-1; D not certain. V was pared by 5 bases and J by 2 bases, with 7 bases between. The CDR3 totals 13 residues.

DNA for the CDR3: TGTGCCTGGAGCCCCCCGGGGGTTAGAAACACCATATATTTT. It specifies CAWSPPGVRNTIYF. V and J are TRBV30 and TRBJ1-3, with a weak D call TRBD1 (5 bases). Germline lookup yields CDR1 GTSNPN and CDR2 SVGIG (reference sequence). The V and J ends lost 3 bases and 5 bases respectively, with 14 bases between them. This CDR3 contains 14 residues.

The rearrangement joins TRBV4-3 to TRBJ2-2, with D possibly TRBD2 on 6 matching bases. Trimming removed 0 bases from V and 1 base from J, with 9 bases in between. This CDR3 spans 16 amino acids. Germline V CDR1 and CDR2: LGHNA, YSLEER. The CDR3 sequence: CASSQEAGWNTGELFF. The CDR3 nucleotides read TGCGCCAGCAGCCAAGAGGCGGGATGGAACACCGGGGAGCTGTTTTTT.

The V and J genes are TRBV5-1 and TRBJ2-5; TRBD2 might be the D (6 bases). CDR1 is SGHRS, CDR2 YFSETQ, per germline. CDR3 length equals 14 residues. Trimming removed 2 bases from V and 3 bases from J, with 11 bases in between. The CDR3 region is CASSLRGLKETQYF. In DNA form, the CDR3 reads TGCGCCAGCAGCTTACGGGGGTTAAAAGAGACCCAGTACTTC.

This chain joins TRBV7-8 and TRBJ1-5, with D possibly TRBD1 on 6 matching bases. Germline assignment: CDR1 SGHVS and CDR2 FQNEAQ. Trimming left V 2 bases short and J 0 bases short, with 14 bases between. This CDR3 spans 17 amino acids. In DNA, the CDR3 is TGTGCCAGCAGCTTAACGGGGGGCCGGTATAGCAATCAGCCCCAGCATTTT. Translating it yields CASSLTGGRYSNQPQHF. Looking up the rest from reference TRBV7-8 and TRBJ1-5 gives the full variable domain: GAGVSQSPRYKVAKRGQDVALRCDPISGHVSLFWYQQALGQGPEFLTYFQNEAQLDKSGLPSDRFFAERPEGSVSTLKIQRTQQEDSAVYLCASSLTGGRYSNQPQHFGDGTRLSIL.

The chain joins TRBV29-1 to TRBJ2-2; D is unresolved. CDR1 is SQVTM and CDR2 is ANQGSEA in the germline V gene. The V end lost 3 bases, the J end lost 6 bases, and 8 bases lay between the germline ends. The CDR3 spans 12 residues. The chain's CDR3 is CSVDVGPGELFF. For the CDR3, the DNA is TGCAGCGTTGATGTGGGCCCCGGGGAGCTGTTTTTT.

This rearrangement joins TRBV19 to TRBJ1-3, with D hard to call. The V gene lost 9 bases and the J gene lost 3 bases, with 18 bases spanning the gap. Per the germline V gene, CDR1 is LNHDA and CDR2 is SQIVND (reference sequence). The CDR3 is 15 residues long. The DNA for the CDR3 is TGTGCCAGCACCCGAGCAACCCCCGTTGGAAACACCATATATTTT. It encodes CASTRATPVGNTIYF.